The rows below give T cell receptor beta chains drawn from one sample of a study of T cells in Graves' hyperthyroidism and ophthalmopathy. TCRdb called the multiplex PCR reads again in MiXCR, with one record for every CDR3 protein. In the table there are 700,000 or so distinct CDR3 sequences, roughly 15% of which are singletons. The sequencing sample was made of blood. The receptor set was obtained from a woman between 45 and 65 years old with Graves' ophthalmopathy. The CDR3 runs from the conserved cysteine through the conserved F or W. The D gene is left open where the match is weak. Clone size is stated in some rows and not others, as once, few, many or a class when expanded.

J gene: TRBJ2-7; CDR3 length: 14; V gene: TRBV20-1; D gene: .; clone size: many; CDR3 protein: CSARGPDTNYEQYF; CDR3 DNA: TGCAGTGCTAGAGGGCCTGATACTAACTACGAGCAGTACTTC
J gene: TRBJ1-2; CDR3 length: 14; V gene: TRBV12-3/TRBV12-4; D gene: .; clone size: many; CDR3 protein: CASSLTPRNYGYTF; CDR3 DNA: TGTGCCAGCAGTTTGACACCCAGGAACTATGGCTACACCTTC
J gene: TRBJ1-1; CDR3 length: 12; V gene: TRBV6-1; D gene: .; clone size: many; CDR3 protein: CASSSLQAEAFF; CDR3 DNA: TGTGCCAGCAGTTCACTACAGGCTGAAGCTTTCTTT
J gene: TRBJ2-7; CDR3 length: 18; V gene: TRBV4-2; D gene: .; clone size: few; CDR3 protein: CASSQDAGFEANSYEQYF; CDR3 DNA: TGTGCCAGCAGCCAAGATGCCGGTTTTGAAGCGAACTCCTACGAGCAGTACTTC
J gene: TRBJ2-2; CDR3 length: 13; V gene: TRBV6-1; D gene: .; clone size: .; CDR3 protein: CASRTTDTGELFF; CDR3 DNA: TGTGCCAGCCGGACTACCGACACCGGGGAGCTGTTTTTT
J gene: TRBJ2-1; CDR3 length: 22; V gene: TRBV15; D gene: TRBD2; clone size: few; CDR3 protein: CATSRQGWTSGNPYHSYNEQFF; CDR3 DNA: TGTGCCACCAGCAGGCAGGGGTGGACTAGCGGGAATCCTTACCACTCCTACAATGAGCAGTTCTTC
J gene: TRBJ1-1; CDR3 length: 11; V gene: TRBV28; D gene: .; clone size: many; CDR3 protein: CASSLPGEAFF; CDR3 DNA: TGTGCCAGCAGTTTGCCGGGTGAAGCTTTCTTT
J gene: TRBJ2-3; CDR3 length: 16; V gene: TRBV24-1; D gene: TRBD2; clone size: few; CDR3 protein: CATSDRASGISDTQYF; CDR3 DNA: TGTGCCACCAGTGATCGGGCTAGCGGGATATCAGATACGCAGTATTTT
J gene: TRBJ2-2; CDR3 length: 15; V gene: TRBV6-4; D gene: .; clone size: few; CDR3 protein: CASRRGTDGTGELFF; CDR3 DNA: TGTGCCAGCAGACGAGGGACTGACGGCACCGGGGAGCTGTTTTTT
J gene: TRBJ2-3; CDR3 length: 16; V gene: TRBV6-1; D gene: .; clone size: .; CDR3 protein: CASSLQGLALTDTQYF; CDR3 DNA: TGTGCCAGCAGCCTACAGGGTTTGGCCCTCACAGATACGCAGTATTTT
J gene: TRBJ2-1; CDR3 length: 15; V gene: TRBV28; D gene: .; clone size: many; CDR3 protein: CASSLLTRSYNEQFF; CDR3 DNA: TGTGCCAGCAGTTTATTAACCCGATCCTACAATGAGCAGTTCTTC
J gene: TRBJ1-3; CDR3 length: 19; V gene: TRBV7-9; D gene: TRBD1; clone size: .; CDR3 protein: CASSLVPGTGFFSGNTIYF; CDR3 DNA: TGTGCCAGCAGCTTAGTTCCCGGGACAGGGTTCTTCAGTGGAAACACCATATATTTT
J gene: TRBJ1-5; CDR3 length: 15; V gene: TRBV6-2/TRBV6-3; D gene: .; clone size: few; CDR3 protein: CASSYWQGIYQPQHF; CDR3 DNA: TGTGCCAGCAGTTACTGGCAGGGGATTTATCAGCCCCAGCATTTT
J gene: TRBJ2-2; CDR3 length: 15; V gene: TRBV2; D gene: TRBD1; clone size: many; CDR3 protein: CASSERDRGTGELFF; CDR3 DNA: TGTGCCAGCAGTGAACGGGACAGGGGAACCGGGGAGCTGTTTTTT
J gene: TRBJ2-1; CDR3 length: 15; V gene: TRBV5-5; D gene: TRBD1; clone size: few; CDR3 protein: CASIPSGGSVNEQFF; CDR3 DNA: TGTGCCAGCATCCCGTCAGGGGGCTCGGTGAATGAGCAGTTCTTC
J gene: TRBJ2-7; CDR3 length: 15; V gene: TRBV2; D gene: TRBD2; clone size: many; CDR3 protein: CASSGASGGTYEQYF; CDR3 DNA: TGTGCCAGCAGTGGGGCTAGCGGGGGGACCTACGAGCAGTACTTC
J gene: TRBJ2-5; CDR3 length: 15; V gene: TRBV18; D gene: .; clone size: many; CDR3 protein: CASSPLHAGQETQYF; CDR3 DNA: TGTGCCAGCTCACCACTTCACGCAGGCCAAGAGACCCAGTACTTC
J gene: TRBJ2-6; CDR3 length: 16; V gene: TRBV7-9; D gene: .; clone size: .; CDR3 protein: CASSLRRNSGANVLTF; CDR3 DNA: TGTGCCAGCAGCTTGAGGCGTAACTCTGGGGCCAACGTCCTGACTTTC
J gene: TRBJ1-4; CDR3 length: 11; V gene: TRBV20-1; D gene: .; clone size: many; CDR3 protein: CSAHWGEKLFF; CDR3 DNA: TGCAGTGCCCATTGGGGGGAAAAACTGTTTTTT
J gene: TRBJ1-1; CDR3 length: 16; V gene: TRBV6-5; D gene: TRBD1; clone size: many; CDR3 protein: CASSYRGRGTNTEAFF; CDR3 DNA: TGTGCCAGCAGTTACAGGGGGCGTGGGACGAACACTGAAGCTTTCTTT
J gene: TRBJ2-1; CDR3 length: 17; V gene: TRBV7-2; D gene: .; clone size: many; CDR3 protein: CASRLPGVAGVYNEQFF; CDR3 DNA: TGTGCCAGCAGACTCCCTGGGGTAGCCGGCGTTTACAATGAGCAGTTCTTC
J gene: TRBJ2-5; CDR3 length: 22; V gene: TRBV14; D gene: TRBD2; clone size: few; CDR3 protein: CASSQVRQKGTSSSNHEETQYF; CDR3 DNA: TGTGCCAGCAGCCAAGTGAGACAGAAAGGGACTAGCTCGAGCAACCACGAAGAGACCCAGTACTTC
J gene: TRBJ1-5; CDR3 length: 14; V gene: TRBV12-3/TRBV12-4; D gene: TRBD1; clone size: many; CDR3 protein: CASSRDRANQPQHF; CDR3 DNA: TGTGCCAGCAGTCGTGACAGGGCTAATCAGCCCCAGCATTTT
J gene: TRBJ2-2; CDR3 length: 18; V gene: TRBV18; D gene: .; clone size: .; CDR3 protein: CASSPRWAGANNTGELFF; CDR3 DNA: TGTGCCAGCTCACCACGCTGGGCGGGCGCTAACAACACCGGGGAGCTGTTTTTT
J gene: TRBJ1-6; CDR3 length: 18; V gene: TRBV20-1; D gene: TRBD1; clone size: .; CDR3 protein: CSARGVDRDTIYNSPLHF; CDR3 DNA: TGCAGTGCTAGAGGCGTGGACAGGGACACAATCTATAATTCACCCCTCCACTTT
J gene: TRBJ1-2; CDR3 length: 14; V gene: TRBV6-4; D gene: .; clone size: many; CDR3 protein: CASSDTHGMYGYTF; CDR3 DNA: TGTGCCAGCAGTGATACCCACGGGATGTATGGCTACACCTTC
J gene: TRBJ2-7; CDR3 length: 13; V gene: TRBV20-1; D gene: TRBD1; clone size: many; CDR3 protein: CSAKDRGRGEQYF; CDR3 DNA: TGCAGTGCTAAGGACAGGGGGCGGGGGGAGCAGTACTTC
J gene: TRBJ1-2; CDR3 length: 14; V gene: TRBV2; D gene: .; clone size: many; CDR3 protein: CASSDHGAYYGYTF; CDR3 DNA: TGTGCCAGCAGCGACCACGGTGCTTACTATGGCTACACCTTC
J gene: TRBJ2-7; CDR3 length: 15; V gene: TRBV7-8; D gene: TRBD2; clone size: many; CDR3 protein: CASSGTSGAAYEQYF; CDR3 DNA: TGTGCCAGCAGCGGGACTAGCGGAGCAGCCTACGAGCAGTACTTC
J gene: TRBJ2-2; CDR3 length: 15; V gene: TRBV6-1; D gene: TRBD2; clone size: many; CDR3 protein: CASSWTSVPGGELFF; CDR3 DNA: TGTGCCAGCAGTTGGACTAGCGTTCCTGGCGGGGAGCTGTTTTTT
J gene: TRBJ2-5; CDR3 length: 14; V gene: TRBV20-1; D gene: TRBD1; clone size: many; CDR3 protein: CSATRDRPQETQYF; CDR3 DNA: TGCAGTGCTACCCGGGACAGACCTCAAGAGACCCAGTACTTC
J gene: TRBJ2-1; CDR3 length: 14; V gene: TRBV2; D gene: TRBD1; clone size: many; CDR3 protein: CASSRDRVTNEQFF; CDR3 DNA: TGTGCCAGCAGTAGGGACAGGGTCACCAATGAGCAGTTCTTC
J gene: TRBJ1-2; CDR3 length: 15; V gene: TRBV14; D gene: TRBD1; clone size: few; CDR3 protein: CASSQGGTVIRGYTF; CDR3 DNA: TGTGCCAGCAGCCAAGGAGGGACAGTCATAAGGGGCTACACCTTC
J gene: TRBJ2-1; CDR3 length: 14; V gene: TRBV20-1; D gene: TRBD2; clone size: .; CDR3 protein: CSAQTSGLYNEQFF; CDR3 DNA: TGCAGTGCCCAGACTAGCGGGCTCTACAATGAGCAGTTCTTC
J gene: TRBJ2-1; CDR3 length: 12; V gene: TRBV7-9; D gene: .; clone size: many; CDR3 protein: CASKTAYNEQFF; CDR3 DNA: TGTGCCAGCAAAACAGCCTACAATGAGCAGTTCTTC
J gene: TRBJ1-3; CDR3 length: 15; V gene: TRBV7-9; D gene: .; clone size: few; CDR3 protein: CASSLSGLAGNTIYF; CDR3 DNA: TGTGCCAGCAGCTTATCGGGCCTCGCGGGAAACACCATATATTTT
J gene: TRBJ2-3; CDR3 length: 15; V gene: TRBV7-3; D gene: TRBD2; clone size: .; CDR3 protein: CASSKSGSGTDTQYF; CDR3 DNA: TGTGCCAGCAGCAAGAGCGGGAGTGGCACAGATACGCAGTATTTT
J gene: TRBJ2-4; CDR3 length: 15; V gene: TRBV7-9; D gene: TRBD2; clone size: many; CDR3 protein: CASSLESGSENIQYF; CDR3 DNA: TGTGCCAGCAGCTTAGAAAGCGGGAGCGAAAACATTCAGTACTTC
J gene: TRBJ1-6; CDR3 length: 15; V gene: TRBV12-3/TRBV12-4; D gene: .; clone size: .; CDR3 protein: CASSPGPGANSPLHF; CDR3 DNA: TGTGCCAGCAGTCCCGGTCCCGGGGCTAATTCACCCCTCCACTTT
J gene: TRBJ2-3; CDR3 length: 16; V gene: TRBV7-2; D gene: TRBD2; clone size: many; CDR3 protein: CASSPQTSGRTDTQYF; CDR3 DNA: TGTGCCAGCAGCCCACAAACTAGCGGGAGGACAGATACGCAGTATTTT
J gene: TRBJ2-5; CDR3 length: 14; V gene: TRBV7-3; D gene: .; clone size: few; CDR3 protein: CASSSGLGGETQYF; CDR3 DNA: TGTGCCAGCAGCTCCGGACTCGGGGGAGAGACCCAGTACTTC
J gene: TRBJ2-2; CDR3 length: 17; V gene: TRBV6-1; D gene: .; clone size: many; CDR3 protein: CASSLIGHPANTGELFF; CDR3 DNA: TGTGCCAGCAGTTTAATCGGACACCCCGCGAACACCGGGGAGCTGTTTTTT
J gene: TRBJ2-7; CDR3 length: 17; V gene: TRBV5-6; D gene: TRBD2; clone size: few; CDR3 protein: CASSPIGLAGGAHEQYF; CDR3 DNA: TGTGCCAGCAGCCCGATCGGACTAGCGGGAGGAGCCCACGAGCAGTACTTC
J gene: TRBJ2-1; CDR3 length: 14; V gene: TRBV2; D gene: TRBD2; clone size: many; CDR3 protein: CASRGLAGKGEQFF; CDR3 DNA: TGTGCCAGCAGGGGACTAGCGGGGAAGGGTGAGCAGTTCTTC
J gene: TRBJ2-1; CDR3 length: 14; V gene: TRBV6-1; D gene: .; clone size: .; CDR3 protein: CASSLAFTYNEQFF; CDR3 DNA: TGTGCCAGCAGTCTAGCATTCACCTACAATGAGCAGTTCTTC
J gene: TRBJ1-5; CDR3 length: 12; V gene: TRBV30; D gene: .; clone size: many; CDR3 protein: CAWRAAGQPQHF; CDR3 DNA: TGTGCCTGGAGGGCGGCAGGTCAGCCCCAGCATTTT
J gene: TRBJ1-2; CDR3 length: 15; V gene: TRBV5-1; D gene: .; clone size: many; CDR3 protein: CASSLVRGGLEGYTF; CDR3 DNA: TGCGCCAGCAGCTTGGTCCGCGGGGGCCTAGAGGGCTACACCTTC
J gene: TRBJ1-1; CDR3 length: 10; V gene: TRBV29-1; D gene: .; clone size: many; CDR3 protein: CSVVDTEAFF; CDR3 DNA: TGCAGCGTTGTCGACACTGAAGCTTTCTTT
J gene: TRBJ2-7; CDR3 length: 16; V gene: TRBV12-3/TRBV12-4; D gene: TRBD2; clone size: many; CDR3 protein: CASSLGLAGGPYEQYF; CDR3 DNA: TGTGCCAGCAGCCTGGGACTAGCGGGAGGGCCGTACGAGCAGTACTTC
J gene: TRBJ2-7; CDR3 length: 14; V gene: TRBV6-2/TRBV6-3; D gene: TRBD2; clone size: .; CDR3 protein: CASSKTRGSYEQYF; CDR3 DNA: TGTGCCAGCAGTAAAACGCGGGGGTCCTACGAGCAGTACTTC
J gene: TRBJ2-4; CDR3 length: 13; V gene: TRBV7-8; D gene: .; clone size: many; CDR3 protein: CASSHLAKNIQYF; CDR3 DNA: TGTGCCAGCAGCCACCTAGCCAAAAACATTCAGTACTTC
J gene: TRBJ2-1; CDR3 length: 15; V gene: TRBV7-2; D gene: .; clone size: many; CDR3 protein: CASSLLAGSYNEQFF; CDR3 DNA: TGTGCCAGCAGCTTACTGGCGGGATCCTACAATGAGCAGTTCTTC
J gene: TRBJ2-3; CDR3 length: 14; V gene: TRBV2; D gene: TRBD1; clone size: many; CDR3 protein: CANTGTGGPDTQYF; CDR3 DNA: TGTGCCAACACCGGGACAGGGGGGCCAGATACGCAGTATTTT
J gene: TRBJ1-1; CDR3 length: 15; V gene: TRBV18; D gene: .; clone size: .; CDR3 protein: CASSPALGAGTEAFF; CDR3 DNA: TGTGCCAGCTCACCAGCTCTCGGGGCAGGGACTGAAGCTTTCTTT
J gene: TRBJ2-7; CDR3 length: 15; V gene: TRBV3-1; D gene: TRBD1; clone size: many; CDR3 protein: CASSQGPGQVYEQYF; CDR3 DNA: TGTGCCAGCAGCCAAGGGCCGGGACAGGTATACGAGCAGTACTTC
J gene: TRBJ2-7; CDR3 length: 15; V gene: TRBV7-2; D gene: TRBD2; clone size: few; CDR3 protein: CASIPSSSGRYEQYF; CDR3 DNA: TGTGCCAGCATCCCCTCGTCTAGCGGGAGATACGAGCAGTACTTC
J gene: TRBJ2-3; CDR3 length: 15; V gene: TRBV27; D gene: TRBD2; clone size: many; CDR3 protein: CASSTSGEGTDTQYF; CDR3 DNA: TGTGCCAGCAGTACTAGCGGAGAAGGCACAGATACGCAGTATTTT